This TCR beta chain was captured in a study of blood T cell repertoires in COVID-19. Looking at the study overall: Material from acute and convalescent COVID-19 was sourced from the United States, Italy and Spain. PBMCs, B-cell-depleted T cells, or T cells were the source of the cDNA or gDNA that made up the material.

In the original processing: It was from reference gene primer amplification that nucleated cell counts were estimated. Using immunoSEQ multiplex PCR, the repertoire was profiled, and TCRdb retains in-frame clones only, with some absent. That table supplies the V and J calls and clone size; D and trimming were determined from the DNA. The table records over 200,000 clones, roughly 76% of them present only once. This CDR3 contains 18 residues. Germline assignment: CDR1 SEHNR and CDR2 FQNEAQ (reference sequence). Trimming took 4 bases from V and 0 from J; bases not matched to a gene: 10. The genes are TRBV7-9 and TRBJ2-7, with 12 nucleotides matching TRBD2. The sample taken for sequencing was peripheral blood. The sequence was obtained from a human donor in a cohort sampled during active COVID-19. The CDR3 DNA reads TGTGCCAGCAGCTCCCTGACTAGCGGGAGCCAGAGCTCCTACGAGCAGTACTTC. Translated: CASSSLTSGSQSSYEQYF.